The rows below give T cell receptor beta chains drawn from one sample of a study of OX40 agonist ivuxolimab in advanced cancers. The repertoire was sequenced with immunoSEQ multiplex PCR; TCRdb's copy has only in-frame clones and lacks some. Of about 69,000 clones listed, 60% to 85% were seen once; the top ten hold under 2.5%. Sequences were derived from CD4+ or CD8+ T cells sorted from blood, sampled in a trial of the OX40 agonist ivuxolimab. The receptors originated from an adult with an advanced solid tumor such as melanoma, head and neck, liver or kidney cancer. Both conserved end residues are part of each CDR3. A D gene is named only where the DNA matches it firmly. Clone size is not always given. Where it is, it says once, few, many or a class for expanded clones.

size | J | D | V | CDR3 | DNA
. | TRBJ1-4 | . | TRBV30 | CAGNRATNEKLFF | TGTGCCGGGAACCGCGCAACTAATGAAAAACTGTTTTTT
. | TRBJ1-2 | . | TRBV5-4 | CASSAVPSVGGYTF | TGTGCCAGCAGCGCGGTCCCTAGCGTGGGGGGCTACACCTTC
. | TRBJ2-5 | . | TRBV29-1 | CSASTGSGETQYF | TGCAGCGCTTCCACAGGGTCGGGGGAGACCCAGTACTTC
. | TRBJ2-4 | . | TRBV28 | CASSSVVAKNIQYF | TGTGCCAGCAGTTCAGTCGTAGCCAAAAACATTCAGTACTTC
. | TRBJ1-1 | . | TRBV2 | CAGGKQGYTEAFF | TGTGCCGGAGGTAAGCAGGGGTACACTGAAGCTTTCTTT
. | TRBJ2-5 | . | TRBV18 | CASSPGTGETQYF | TGTGCCAGCTCACCAGGGACGGGGGAGACCCAGTACTTC
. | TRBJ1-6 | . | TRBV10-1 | CASSQQVNSPLHF | TGCGCCAGCAGCCAGCAGGTGAATTCACCCCTCCACTTT
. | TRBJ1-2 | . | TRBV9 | CASSAETGGYTF | TGTGCCAGCAGCGCCGAGACAGGCGGCTACACCTTC
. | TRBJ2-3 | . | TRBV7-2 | CASSLAGVSADTQYF | TGTGCCAGCAGCCTTGCCGGGGTAAGCGCAGATACGCAGTATTTT
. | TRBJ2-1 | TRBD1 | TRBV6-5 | CASSSRTGGSYNEQFF | TGTGCCAGCAGTTCACGGACAGGGGGGTCCTACAATGAGCAGTTCTTC
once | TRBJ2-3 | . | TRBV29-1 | CSVRPGTADTQYF | TGCAGCGTCCGTCCCGGGACCGCGGATACGCAGTATTTT
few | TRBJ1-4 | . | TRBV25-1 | CASSEGSGRELEKLFF | TGTGCCAGCAGTGAAGGGTCGGGGCGGGAGCTTGAAAAACTGTTTTTT
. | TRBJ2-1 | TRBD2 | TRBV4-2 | CASSQEREPYNEQFF | TGTGCCAGCAGCCAAGAGCGGGAGCCCTACAATGAGCAGTTCTTC
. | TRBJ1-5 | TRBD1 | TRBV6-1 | CASSERDRGIGQPQHF | TGTGCCAGCAGTGAAAGGGACAGGGGCATCGGTCAGCCCCAGCATTTT
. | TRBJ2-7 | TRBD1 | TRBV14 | CASSPQKRTGSYEQYF | TGTGCCAGCAGCCCCCAAAAAAGGACAGGGTCCTACGAGCAGTACTTC
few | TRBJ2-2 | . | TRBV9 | CASSVDPTMGELFF | TGTGCCAGCAGCGTGGACCCGACGATGGGGGAGCTGTTTTTT
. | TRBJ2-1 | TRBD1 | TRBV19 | CASRGQGAYNEQFF | TGTGCCAGTAGGGGTCAGGGGGCCTACAATGAGCAGTTCTTC
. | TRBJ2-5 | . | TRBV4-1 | CASSGGQGSRETQYF | TGCGCCAGCAGCGGAGGTCAGGGCTCCCGGGAGACCCAGTACTTC
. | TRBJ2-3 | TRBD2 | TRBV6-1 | CASSEGGTRADTQYF | TGTGCCAGCAGTGAAGGAGGGACTAGGGCGGATACGCAGTATTTT
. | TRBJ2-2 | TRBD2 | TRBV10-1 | CASSSAGRSGELFF | TGCGCCAGCAGCTCAGCGGGAAGGTCCGGGGAGCTGTTTTTT
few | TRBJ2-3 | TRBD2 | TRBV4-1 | CASSLSGRTDTQYF | TGCGCCAGCAGCCTAAGCGGGAGGACAGATACGCAGTATTTT
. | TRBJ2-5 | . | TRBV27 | CASSITQGETQYF | TGTGCCAGCAGTATTACCCAAGGAGAGACCCAGTACTTC
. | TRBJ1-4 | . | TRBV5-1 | CASSSQGYSNEKLFF | TGCGCCAGCAGCTCGCAGGGGTATTCTAATGAAAAACTGTTTTTT
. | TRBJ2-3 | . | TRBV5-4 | CASRDPRGTDTQYF | TGTGCCAGCAGAGACCCTAGGGGCACAGATACGCAGTATTTT
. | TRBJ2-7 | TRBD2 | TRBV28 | CASSSSSSGREAEQYF | TGTGCCAGCAGTTCCTCCTCTAGCGGGAGGGAGGCCGAGCAGTACTTC
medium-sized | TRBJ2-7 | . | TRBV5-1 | CASSLDIFYEQYF | TGCGCCAGCAGCTTAGACATCTTCTACGAGCAGTACTTC
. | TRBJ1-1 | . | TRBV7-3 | CASSFLGYTEAFF | TGTGCCAGCAGCTTCCTTGGGTATACTGAAGCTTTCTTT
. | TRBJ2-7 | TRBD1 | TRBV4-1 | CASSAQLQGQALYKQYF | TGCGCCAGCAGCGCACAATTACAGGGACAGGCCCTTTACAAGCAGTACTTC
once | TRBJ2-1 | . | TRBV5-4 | CASSFGGGQPNEQFF | TGTGCCAGCAGCTTTGGGGGGGGGCAGCCCAATGAGCAGTTCTTC
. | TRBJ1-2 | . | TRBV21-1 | CASSKVGEVNYGYTF | TGTGCCAGCAGCAAAGTTGGGGAGGTTAACTATGGCTACACCTTC
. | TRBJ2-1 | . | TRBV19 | CASSGGRRNEQFF | TGTGCCAGTAGTGGGGGAAGAAGGAATGAGCAGTTCTTC
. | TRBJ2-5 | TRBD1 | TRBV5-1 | CASSPGTGKETQYF | TGCGCCAGCAGCCCCGGGACAGGGAAAGAGACCCAGTACTTC
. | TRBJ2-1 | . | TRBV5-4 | CASSSRGGGTNEQFF | TGTGCCAGCAGCTCCCGGGGCGGAGGTACAAATGAGCAGTTCTTC
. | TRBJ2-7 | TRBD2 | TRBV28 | CATTGTSSYEQYF | TGTGCCACCACAGGGACTAGCTCCTACGAGCAGTACTTC
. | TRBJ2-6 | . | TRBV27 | CASSLIRAAGANVLTF | TGTGCCAGCAGTTTAATTAGAGCCGCTGGGGCCAACGTCCTGACTTTC
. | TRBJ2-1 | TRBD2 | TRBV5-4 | CASSLDVSGSSRFF | TGTGCCAGCAGCTTGGATGTTAGCGGGAGTAGTCGGTTCTTC
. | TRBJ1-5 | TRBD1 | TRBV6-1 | CASSLSGGHQPQHF | TGTGCCAGCAGTCTTTCAGGGGGTCATCAGCCCCAGCATTTT
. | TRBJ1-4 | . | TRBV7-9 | CASSPRGGGNEKLFF | TGTGCCAGCAGCCCGCGAGGGGGTGGGAATGAAAAACTGTTTTTT
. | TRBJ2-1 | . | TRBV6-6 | CASSYRGSEQFF | TGTGCCAGCAGTTACCGGGGAAGTGAGCAGTTCTTC
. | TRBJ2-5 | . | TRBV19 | CASTRGIGETQYF | TGTGCCAGTACCCGGGGAATTGGAGAGACCCAGTACTTC
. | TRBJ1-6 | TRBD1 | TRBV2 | CASSRDRGNSPLHF | TGTGCCAGCAGTAGGGACAGGGGGAATTCACCCCTCCACTTT
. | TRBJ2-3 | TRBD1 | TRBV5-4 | CASSPGQGRADTQYF | TGTGCCAGCAGCCCCGGACAGGGAAGAGCAGATACGCAGTATTTT
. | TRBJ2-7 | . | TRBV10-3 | CAISETGSVNEQYF | TGTGCCATCAGCGAAACAGGTTCCGTAAACGAGCAGTACTTC
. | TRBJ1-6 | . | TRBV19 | CASRIQGLGNSPLHF | TGTGCCAGTAGGATCCAGGGGTTAGGTAATTCACCCCTCCACTTT
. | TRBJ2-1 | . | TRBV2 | CASTMRGEEFF | TGTGCCAGCACGATGAGGGGCGAAGAGTTCTTC
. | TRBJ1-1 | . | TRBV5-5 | CASSLRSENTEAFF | TGTGCCAGCAGCCTACGGTCTGAGAACACTGAAGCTTTCTTT
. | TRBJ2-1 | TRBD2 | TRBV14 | CASSQVVETSVNREQFF | TGTGCCAGCAGCCAAGTTGTTGAGACTAGCGTTAATAGGGAGCAGTTCTTC
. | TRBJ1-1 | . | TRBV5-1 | CASSSPVGGGTEAFF | TGCGCCAGCAGCTCGCCGGTCGGTGGGGGGACTGAAGCTTTCTTT
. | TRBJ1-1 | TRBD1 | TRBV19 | CASSGEGQITEAFF | TGTGCCAGTAGTGGAGAGGGACAGATCACTGAAGCTTTCTTT
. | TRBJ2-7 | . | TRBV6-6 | CASSSTSYEQYF | TGTGCCAGCAGTTCCACGTCTTACGAGCAGTACTTC
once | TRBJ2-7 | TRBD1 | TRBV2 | CASRPTGFRQYF | TGTGCCAGCAGGCCGACAGGGTTTCGGCAGTACTTC
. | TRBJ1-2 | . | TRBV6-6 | CASAHRDLYGYTF | TGTGCCAGCGCCCACCGGGACCTCTATGGCTACACCTTC
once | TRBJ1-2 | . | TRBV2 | CASSEATRSYGYTF | TGTGCCAGCAGTGAAGCAACCCGAAGCTATGGCTACACCTTC
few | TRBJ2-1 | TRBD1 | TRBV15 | CATSRAVGQGYNEQFF | TGTGCCACCAGCAGAGCGGTGGGACAGGGTTACAATGAGCAGTTCTTC
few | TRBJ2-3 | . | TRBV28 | CASSSTDTQYF | TGTGCCAGCAGTTCCACAGATACGCAGTATTTT
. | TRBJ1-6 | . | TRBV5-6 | CASSLNNSPLHF | TGTGCCAGCAGCTTGAATAATTCACCCCTCCACTTT
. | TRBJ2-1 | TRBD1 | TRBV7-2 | CASSPGQGFDEQFF | TGTGCCAGCAGCCCGGGACAGGGGTTCGATGAGCAGTTCTTC
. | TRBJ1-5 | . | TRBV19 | CASRDKGYSNQPQHF | TGTGCCAGTAGGGACAAAGGCTATAGCAATCAGCCCCAGCATTTT
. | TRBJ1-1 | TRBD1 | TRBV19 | CASSTRTGVNTEAFF | TGTGCCAGTAGTACTCGGACAGGGGTAAACACTGAAGCTTTCTTT
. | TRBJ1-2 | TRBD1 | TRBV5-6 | CASSLQGAQGYTF | TGTGCCAGCAGCCTACAGGGGGCGCAGGGCTACACCTTC